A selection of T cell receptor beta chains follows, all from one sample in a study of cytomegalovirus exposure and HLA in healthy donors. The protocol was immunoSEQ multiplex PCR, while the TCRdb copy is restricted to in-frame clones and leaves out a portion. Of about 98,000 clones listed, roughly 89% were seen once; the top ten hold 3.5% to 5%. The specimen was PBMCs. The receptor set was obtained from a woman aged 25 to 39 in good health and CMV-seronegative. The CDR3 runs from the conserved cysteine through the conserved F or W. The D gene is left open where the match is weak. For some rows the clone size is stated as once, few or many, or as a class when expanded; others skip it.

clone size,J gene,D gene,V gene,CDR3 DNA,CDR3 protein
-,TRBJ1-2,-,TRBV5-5,TGTGCCAGCAGCCAGGGAATGATTGACTATGGCTACACCTTC,CASSQGMIDYGYTF
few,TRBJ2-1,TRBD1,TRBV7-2,TGTGCCAGCAGCTTACCTGGGACAGGGGAGCAGTTCTTC,CASSLPGTGEQFF
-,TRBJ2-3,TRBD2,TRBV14,TGTGCCAGCAGCCAAGGCAGGGCCGGGAGGAATACGCAGTATTTT,CASSQGRAGRNTQYF
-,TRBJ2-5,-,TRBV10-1,TGCGCCTCCTACTATGCGGGGCCCCAAGAGACCCAGTACTTC,CASYYAGPQETQYF
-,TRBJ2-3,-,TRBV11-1,TGTGCCAGCAGCTCACCGGGAGCGTCCGCAGATACGCAGTATTTT,CASSSPGASADTQYF
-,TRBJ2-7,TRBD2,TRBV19,TGTGCCAGTAGCCCCCCAAGCGGGGGGACGATAGTATACGAGCAGTACTTC,CASSPPSGGTIVYEQYF
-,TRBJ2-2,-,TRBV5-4,TGTGCCAGCAGCTTGGACAGGGCGTCAGCCGGGGAGCTGTTTTTT,CASSLDRASAGELFF
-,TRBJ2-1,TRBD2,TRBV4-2,TGTGCCAGCAGCCAAGATGGGAGGGATTCCTACAATGAGCAGTTCTTC,CASSQDGRDSYNEQFF
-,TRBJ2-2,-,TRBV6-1,TGTGCCAGCAGTGAAAATAACAGCCCCGGGGAGCTGTTTTTT,CASSENNSPGELFF
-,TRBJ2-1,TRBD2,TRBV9,TGTGCCAGCAGCGTAGGGCAGGGACTATACAATGAGCAGTTCTTC,CASSVGQGLYNEQFF